This T cell receptor (beta chain) was identified during a study of T cell responses to AZD1222 COVID-19 vaccine. Study observations and caveats: There were mostly white British donors and more females than males, and clonal diversity was possibly underestimated. Only 5 or 6 people who got AZD1222 tested seropositive at baseline. With dominance at 160-218 and 743-854, vaccine-associated CD4 TCRs spanned spike.

In regard to this clone: Its antigen is undetermined.

Trimming pared 5 bases from V and 7 bases from J, leaving 11 bases between. The CDR3 sequence is 13 residues long. Germline V lookup: CDR1 SEHNR, CDR2 FQNEAQ (reference sequence). Generated by immunoSEQ multiplex PCR, the TCRdb table keeps only in-frame clones and is missing some. Of some 150,000 clones in the sample, 90% to 95% were seen once. The starting material was peripheral blood, obtained on day 0 of AZD1222 vaccination. The chain has TRBV7-9 and TRBJ2-2; D may be TRBD1 (6 bases). This receptor was taken from an adult in good health. For the CDR3, the DNA is TGTGCCAGCAGCCCCCCAGGGGTCGGGGAGCTGTTTTTT. This codes for CASSPPGVGELFF. The entire variable domain, with the rest obtained from reference TRBV7-9 and TRBJ2-2, is as follows: DTGVSQNPRHKITKRGQNVTFRCDPISEHNRLYWYRQTLGQGPEFLTYFQNEAQLEKSRLLSDRFSAERPKGSFSTLEIQRTEQGDSAMYLCASSPPGVGELFFGEGSRLTVL.